A selection of T cell receptor beta chains follows, all from one sample in a study of blood T cells in healthy people across ages. TCRdb fed the 5' RACE reads into MiXCR, producing one record per CDR3 protein. The sample includes about a million distinct CDR3 sequences, roughly 50% of them seen just once. Sequencing input: blood. The origin of the receptors is a man aged 25-45 years in good health. Both conserved end residues are part of each CDR3. D genes are given only for firm matches. Clone size is shown for a subset of rows, as once, few, many or a class of expanded clone.

J,D,V,size,DNA,CDR3
TRBJ2-1,NA,TRBV7-9,NA,TGTGCCAGCAGCTTAGGTATATGGTCCTACAATGAGCAGTTCTTC,CASSLGIWSYNEQFF
TRBJ1-2,NA,TRBV12-5,NA,TGTGCTAGTGGGGTAGAGGGCGGAGGCTATGGCTACACCTTC,CASGVEGGGYGYTF
TRBJ1-5,NA,TRBV20-1,NA,TGCAGTGCTGGAGTTACAGAGAGCCCCAATCAGCCCCAGCATTTT,CSAGVTESPNQPQHF
TRBJ2-7,NA,TRBV29-1,NA,TGCAGCGCTCTACGGGACAACGAGCAGTACTTC,CSALRDNEQYF
TRBJ2-5,NA,TRBV28,NA,TGTGCCAGCAGTTTATCTGGGGGCATTGAGACCCAGTACTTC,CASSLSGGIETQYF
TRBJ1-4,NA,TRBV20-1,few,TGCAGTGCGGATACTGGGGCAACTAATGAAAAACTGTTTTTT,CSADTGATNEKLFF
TRBJ2-7,NA,TRBV6-5,few,TGTGCCAGCAGTTCTGACAGGTACTCCTACGAGCAGTACTTC,CASSSDRYSYEQYF
TRBJ2-2,TRBD2,TRBV10-3,few,TGTGCCATCAAAGAACTAGCGGACACCGGGGAGCTGTTTTTT,CAIKELADTGELFF
TRBJ2-7,TRBD1,TRBV28,NA,TGTGCCAGCAGTTCCTCCGGGACAGGGTCCCACGAGCAGTACTTC,CASSSSGTGSHEQYF
TRBJ2-7,NA,TRBV11-2,few,TGTGCCAGCAGCTTAGCCCCCGACAATACCTACGAGCAGTACTTC,CASSLAPDNTYEQYF
TRBJ2-2,NA,TRBV29-1,NA,TGCAGCGTTTCCGGGACAACGAACACCGGGGAGCTGTTTTTT,CSVSGTTNTGELFF
TRBJ2-7,TRBD2,TRBV20-1,NA,TGCAGTGCTAGAAGTGACGTCGGCGGGGGCTACGAGCAGTACTTC,CSARSDVGGGYEQYF
TRBJ2-5,NA,TRBV7-2,few,TGTGCCAGCAGGGACCATGGGACCATAACGTTTGAGACCCAGTACTTC,CASRDHGTITFETQYF
TRBJ2-1,NA,TRBV7-3,NA,TGTGCCAGTTCGACGGGGCCCGGCACCCAGTTCTTC,CASSTGPGTQFF
TRBJ2-5,TRBD2,TRBV6-2/TRBV6-3,NA,TGTGCCAGCAGTTACTCATCGTTTAGCGGGGGGAAGTACCAAGAGACCCAGTACTTC,CASSYSSFSGGKYQETQYF
TRBJ2-7,NA,TRBV11-1,NA,TGTGCCAGCAGCGTGATGAGAGTGGGCGAGCAGTACTTC,CASSVMRVGEQYF
TRBJ2-5,NA,TRBV3-1,NA,TGTGCCAGCAGCCAAGCACAGGGAGTAGAGACCCAGTACTTC,CASSQAQGVETQYF
TRBJ1-5,NA,TRBV6-2/TRBV6-3,NA,TGTGCCAGCACCGAAGAGGGACCTAATCAGCCCCAGCATTTT,CASTEEGPNQPQHF
TRBJ2-5,NA,TRBV20-1,NA,TGCAGTGCTTGTCCAGGTGGAACGACCCAGTACTTC,CSACPGGTTQYF
TRBJ2-1,TRBD2,TRBV11-3,NA,TGTGCCAGCAGCTTGAAGGGACTAGCGGGGGGTCAGAATGAGCAGTTCTTC,CASSLKGLAGGQNEQFF
TRBJ2-5,TRBD1,TRBV4-1,once,TGCGCCAGCAGCCAGGTGGGACAGGGGAATGCGGAGACCCAGTACTTC,CASSQVGQGNAETQYF
TRBJ2-1,TRBD2,TRBV20-1,NA,TGCAGTGCTAGAGATTTGCGCCGGGGGGACTACAATGAGCAGTTCTTC,CSARDLRRGDYNEQFF
TRBJ1-6,NA,TRBV7-3,NA,TGTGCCAGCAGCTTGTTCCGGGTCTATAATTCACCCCTCCACTTT,CASSLFRVYNSPLHF
TRBJ2-1,NA,TRBV7-8,NA,TGTGCCATCAGCCCTCTCAGAGGGGAATCCTACAATGAGCAGTTCTTC,CAISPLRGESYNEQFF
TRBJ1-5,TRBD1,TRBV2,few,TGTGCCAGCAGCCGACAGGGGGTTAGCAATCAGCCCCAGCATTTT,CASSRQGVSNQPQHF
TRBJ1-1,NA,TRBV6-5,NA,TGTGCCAGCAGCCCTACAGGCCGGCACACTGAAGCTTTCTTT,CASSPTGRHTEAFF
TRBJ2-3,TRBD2,TRBV20-1,NA,TGCAGTGCACAGAGCGGGGGGGCCTTCTCAGATACGCAGTATTTT,CSAQSGGAFSDTQYF
TRBJ1-2,NA,TRBV30,NA,TGTGCCTGGAGTCCGCGGACAGAGGGCTACACCTTC,CAWSPRTEGYTF
TRBJ2-3,TRBD1,TRBV20-1,few,TGCAGTGCTAGGGGGACAGGCGCTCTCACAGATACGCAGTATTTT,CSARGTGALTDTQYF
TRBJ1-1,TRBD1,TRBV2,few,TGTGCCAGCAGTACTAACAGGGGTGGGAACACTGAAGCTTTCTTT,CASSTNRGGNTEAFF
TRBJ1-6,NA,TRBV13,NA,TGTGCCAGCAGCTTGGCTACAGGTGCCTATAATTCACCCCTCCACTTT,CASSLATGAYNSPLHF
TRBJ1-2,NA,TRBV21-1,few,TGTGCCAGCAGCAACCCCCCCGATAAAGAGCGGGGAATGTTCTATGGCTACACCTTC,CASSNPPDKERGMFYGYTF
TRBJ1-1,NA,TRBV6-5,NA,TGTGCCAGCAGTTACTCGAACCCCTCCGGACGTGTGAACACTGAAGCTTTCTTT,CASSYSNPSGRVNTEAFF
TRBJ1-1,NA,TRBV28,NA,TGTGCCAGCAGCCCAGGGGATGTGGGGGGGGGCACTGAAGCTTTCTTT,CASSPGDVGGGTEAFF
TRBJ2-3,TRBD2,TRBV5-1,NA,TGCGCCAGCAGCTCCACTAGCGGGGTTACCACAGATACGCAGTATTTT,CASSSTSGVTTDTQYF
TRBJ2-3,TRBD1,TRBV5-6,NA,TGTGCCAGCAGCTTGGCCGGGACAGGGAAACATACGCAGTATTTT,CASSLAGTGKHTQYF
TRBJ1-5,NA,TRBV10-3,few,TGTGCCATCAGTGAGTTCCCCGGTGGCGAGATAGACGGTCAGCCCCAGCATTTT,CAISEFPGGEIDGQPQHF
TRBJ2-5,NA,TRBV4-2,many,TGTGCCAGCAGCCAAGAATCGACTCGAAGGGAGGAGACCCAGTACTTC,CASSQESTRREETQYF
TRBJ2-1,NA,TRBV5-5,few,TGTGCCAGCAGCTTGGACTGGTCGGGCTACAATGAGCAGTTCTTC,CASSLDWSGYNEQFF
TRBJ2-5,NA,TRBV21-1,NA,TGTGCCAGCAGCAAAGTTCGACTCCACCAGTACTTC,CASSKVRLHQYF